This T cell receptor beta chain came from a study of cytomegalovirus exposure and HLA in healthy donors (TCRdb year 2017). Broadly, across the study: According to an earlier analysis of a few hundred of the donors, 150 million to 200 million T cells yielded 117 million unique TCR beta sequences and about 280 Gb of sequence data. An early release covering just under 650 HLA-typed donors comprised about 290 gigabases of sequencing data and tens of millions of unique TCR sequences. The genetic ancestry cluster associated with self-reported Caucasian donors included around four fifths of the approximately 430 genotyped donors. The study was designed to test whether signatures of past pathogen exposure could be identified by cataloging public T cell receptors. Using immunosequencing, the study profiled T cell repertoires from approximately 700 subjects and related those repertoires to cytomegalovirus serostatus. In addition to the first cohort of around 670 subjects, a separate validation cohort of approximately 120 different subjects was used. The study combined high-throughput TCR immunosequencing, statistical association of individual TCRs with disease status, and machine learning to predict cytomegalovirus infection status. A later analysis re-analyzed previously published TCR beta repertoires from roughly 600 donors and added high-resolution HLA genotyping to study TCR occurrence patterns. Rather than drawing on any new phenotypic data, the later analysis identified candidate immune exposures from TCR beta sequences and the way those sequences occurred across donors. An earlier analysis of more than 450 of the donors used high-throughput TCR beta sequencing to judge whether each TCR beta V gene segment behaved as functional or pseudogenic. Donor age, sex, ethnicity and CMV serostatus were compiled alongside the repertoire data. A later genetic analysis took genome-wide SNP genotypes for 398 of the 666 donors and used that subset as a discovery cohort. All discovery cohort repertoires had been generated on a single sequencing platform. Both class I and class II loci were covered by HLA typing, at four-digit resolution. Typing coverage varied by locus: about 629-640 donors for A, B, C, DRB1 and DQB1; about 520 for DQA1; about 570 for DPA1; approximately 450 for DPB1. Because of strong linkage in the cohort, roughly five DR-DQ haplotypes were treated as single units for association and clustering. Among 300 to 500 genotyped donors of the cohort, an average of about 220,000 unique TCR beta nucleotide sequences was sequenced per donor, of which 15% to 20% were non-productive. The paper's findings and limits, for the study overall: Some IMGT-functional V segments, including TRBV6-2 and TRBV6-3, could not be told apart with the 87-base-pair reads, so those segments were excluded. Roughly uniform sequencing depth across donors was assumed in presence/absence analyses, although this assumption may not hold. In a later analysis, HLA-associated TCR beta chains were found to be more clonally expanded and to have lower generation probabilities than equally common non-associated chains. Most CMV-associated TCR beta chains appeared to be HLA-restricted in a later analysis, and the HLA associations seemed to be driven largely by CMV exposure. A later genetic analysis associated a missense DCLRE1C variant with V-gene and J-gene trimming of TCR beta chains, and an independent cohort replicated the association. Three of the identified cytomegalovirus-associated TCR beta chains were confirmed in vitro to be specific for cytomegalovirus antigens. The study gave a list of roughly 150 TCR beta chains associated with cytomegalovirus. A further reported finding was that TCR beta sequences accurately predicted the HLA-A and HLA-B alleles for most subjects in the first cohort. Linkage disequilibrium might explain the correlated functional status among segregating V segments, but an unknown experimental factor could not be ruled out. The classifier was reported to diagnose cytomegalovirus status with high specificity and sensitivity in both the original and validation cohorts. In a later analysis, the rate of TCR association differed among HLA loci, with DRB1 alleles having the most associated TCRs and HLA-C alleles having the fewest. In an earlier analysis of about 600 of the donors, most TCR beta V segments appeared in productive rearrangements about 87% or about 30% of the time, broadly matching IMGT annotations. Most TCR sequences were observed very rarely across donors, whereas some public TCRs were present in many individuals. In a later genetic analysis, fewer N-insertions in productive TCRs were reported among donors in an Asian-associated ancestry cluster than the roughly 700-donor mean. A group of highly shared sequence variants was considered likely to be a technical artifact of the sequencing pipeline. According to a later analysis, parvovirus B19, influenza, CMV and Epstein-Barr virus appeared linked to several top co-occurrence clusters. About 15 rarely observed V segments, including chromosome 9 orphons, were excluded from the earlier analysis of some 590 of the donors because counts were too low. This cohort had only TCR beta chains sequenced, and the lack of alpha or paired-chain data limited which features could be detected. A later analysis associated about 17,000 TCR beta sequences with specific HLA alleles at a false discovery rate of 0.05. For the cohort, immune exposure information was limited to CMV serostatus. HLA typing was unavailable for some donors at each locus, so association tests used only the typed subset. It was suggested by the authors that the approach could potentially be generalized to other disease states and immunological phenotypes. Assigning TCR associations to individual alleles was difficult when HLA alleles, especially DR and DQ, strongly co-occurred.

A remark on this clone: The clone's antigen remains unknown. The input lacks base qualities; no much larger clone sits a single base away.

The cohort was made up of approximately 670 healthy bone marrow donors. Cohort members were all nominally healthy when sampled, although unrecorded immune exposures were likely present. The donor tested CMV seropositive, placing the donor among the roughly 270 seropositive members of the cohort. Every donor gave a peripheral blood sample, and the peripheral blood mononuclear cells from that sample were used for TCR beta sequencing. The Qiagen DNeasy Blood Extraction Kit was used to extract genomic DNA from the blood cell samples. The library was produced with the immunoSEQ multiplex PCR assay. The multiplex PCR relied on a mix of 60 forward primers for TCR Vbeta segments and 13 reverse primers for TCR Jbeta segments. A multiplex PCR assay on genomic DNA amplified the CDR3 region of rearranged TCR beta genes. The Illumina HiSeq System was used to sequence the amplified TCR beta libraries as 87-base-pair reads. In the authors' own workflow: A later analysis tallied roughly 80 million unique TCR beta chains across the 610 or so repertoires, and around 9.9 million of those chains were shared by two or more donors. A nearest-neighbor algorithm error-corrected the raw reads and collapsed the reads into unique sequences, merging closely related sequences to remove PCR and sequencing errors. CDR3 sequences were aligned to IMGT reference sequences to assign V, D and J gene segments. For a sequence to be retained, a match of at least six nucleotides was required to both a V gene segment and a J gene segment. Rearrangements were classified as productive when the CDR3 lacked stop codons and remained in frame with V and J, and all other rearrangements were classified as non-productive. Following IMGT convention, CDR3 was defined as the stretch from the second conserved V-encoded cysteine up to the conserved J-encoded phenylalanine. The earlier analysis of about 500 of the donors excluded sequences that lacked an unambiguous match to a single V gene segment. An earlier analysis of some 500 of the donors classified V segments as functional when productive rearrangements were above 56.7% and as segregating when the standard deviation between donors was above 5%. A statistical classification framework was developed to diagnose cytomegalovirus status using the catalog of TCR beta chain sequences. V and J gene assignment, in a later analysis, came from comparing TCR nucleotide sequences with IMGT/GENE-DB human TR gene sequences. The TCRdist pipeline was used in a later analysis to assign CDR3 sequences and most-parsimonious VDJ recombination scenarios. In a later analysis, each TCR beta chain was defined by its CDR3 amino acid sequence together with its V-gene family, and reads without a unique V-gene family were excluded. To address suspected cross-contamination and a sequencing artifact, a later analysis removed a few hundred highly shared, low-generation-probability nucleotide sequences. For each public chain, a later analysis derived a clonal expansion index from normalized ranks of inferred template counts within each repertoire. A later analysis computed generation probabilities with a VDJ recombination model fitted to out-of-frame rearrangements, and checked the results against IGoR. In a later analysis, TCR-TCR, TCR-HLA and TCR-CMV co-occurrence was scored with hypergeometric tests, and a repertoire-size bias correction was applied to TCR pairs. A later analysis estimated false discovery rates by permuting HLA or CMV assignments 20 times. A later analysis grouped co-occurring TCRs with DBSCAN, adding TCRdist sequence similarity when clustering within HLA-allele-positive subsets. Repertoires with fewer than 30,000 or more than 120,000 public chains were left out of co-occurrence clustering, as were a few repertoires with anomalous nucleotide sharing. TCRdb carries this immuneACCESS record with in-frame sequences only. Its versions omit some clonotypes, under half of them owing to an unresolved V gene in the studies checked, with the rest unexplained. The D gene and trimming were derived from the DNA, and the V and J assignments and clone size from that table. The sample has some 170,000 clones on record, about 80% of them singletons. 8% to 10% of the sample comes from the top ten.

Trimming takes 3 bases from V and 11 bases from J, and the germline ends sit 8 bases apart. The germline V gene (reference sequence) sets CDR1 to LNHDA and CDR2 to SQIVND. The CDR3 spans 11 residues, from the cysteine through the phenylalanine. Only the CDR3 region is kept as DNA, spanning 33 bases read in frame from base 1. The TCR was taken from a young man in good health and CMV-seropositive. In this chain, TRBV19 is recombined with TRBJ1-5; the D segment could be TRBD1, given 5 matching bases. Sequencing was performed on PBMCs. The nucleotide sequence reads TGTGCCAGTAGTATCCGGGACTCCCAGCATTTT. It encodes CASSIRDSQHF.